This paragraph covers one T cell receptor (beta chain) sequence. This record belongs to a study of blood T cell repertoires in COVID-19. Study in general: From the United States, Italy and Spain came samples of acute and convalescent COVID-19. T cells, B-cell-depleted T cells, or PBMCs provided the cDNA or gDNA that served as material.

Some clones are missing from TCRdb's copy, which holds only in-frame ones; the method was immunoSEQ multiplex PCR. In the table there are 97,000 or so clones, nearly 90% of which are singletons. This CDR3 spans 14 amino acids. CDR1 MDHEN and CDR2 SYDVKM come from the germline V gene. Trimming pared 5 bases from V and 4 bases from J, leaving 14 bases between. The source of this sequence is a man aged 45-65 years with active COVID-19. Sequencing used peripheral blood. The chain combines TRBV28 with TRBJ2-5; tentatively, D is TRBD1 (6 bases). The CDR3 protein is CASSPTGPGETQYF. The CDR3 DNA sequence: TGTGCCAGCAGTCCAACAGGGCCGGGAGAGACCCAGTACTTC.